The source of this TCR beta chain is a study of shared clonotypes between healthy human individuals. Some clones are missing from TCRdb's copy, which holds only in-frame ones; the method was immunoSEQ multiplex PCR. The sample consists of a few million clones, 85% to 95% of them appearing once. Between the trimmed V and J ends, which lost 2 bases and 4 bases, there was a span of 14 bases. The CDR3 sequence is 15 residues long. Germline V gene lookup returns CDR1 MDHEN and CDR2 SYDVKM. The sequenced sample was naive CD4+ T cells from PBMCs. Stated subset: CD45RA+ positively selected. The sequence was obtained from a man in his late teens or twenties in good health. Some clones in this sample may be carry-over from other donors' samples. The chain links TRBV28 to TRBJ1-2; unclear D gene. The CDR3 sequence is CASSLMGRIAYGYTF. The CDR3 bases are TGTGCCAGCAGTTTAATGGGCAGGATAGCCTATGGCTACACCTTC.